These 28 T cell receptor beta chains came from one sample sequenced in a study of regulatory T cells in long-lasting Graves disease. Combining iRepertoire HTBI primers with Arm-PCR of CDR3 regions, the authors built TCR beta libraries. TCRdb processed the multiplex PCR reads anew with MiXCR; each CDR3 protein has one entry. The data contain roughly 520,000 distinct CDR3 sequences, approximately 12% of them singletons. Documented time point: newly diagnosed GD, antithyroid drugs for less than 3 months. The authors made the TCR library using RNA they extracted from PBMCs. The data were also submitted as part of a second study, on T cells in Graves' hyperthyroidism and ophthalmopathy.

Here the sequenced sample was peripheral blood mononuclear cells (PBMCs), taken at new diagnosis, from a patient treated with antithyroid drugs. The receptors here all came from a woman aged 25 to 39 with Graves disease.

This clonotype has a count of ten or more. This chain uses TRBV18 with TRBJ1-6; D not certain. V was pared by 3 bases and J by 3 bases, with 12 bases between. The length of the CDR3 is 16 residues. Germline V gives CDR1 KGHSH, CDR2 LQKENI. This chain's CDR3 is CASSPVGRIYNSPLHF. CDR3 DNA: TGTGCCAGCTCACCGGTGGGGAGAATCTATAATTCACCCCTCCACTTT.

This clonotype appeared many times. V and J are TRBV6-5 and TRBJ1-2; D gene ambiguous. The CDR3 runs to 12 residues. Germline CDR1 MNHEY, CDR2 SVGAGI. Trimming removed 2 bases at V and 3 bases at J, with 4 bases between. CDR3 sequence reads: CASSYMDYGYTF. The CDR3 nucleotides are TGTGCCAGCAGTTACATGGACTATGGCTACACCTTC.

At least ten counts were recorded for this clonotype. The V and J genes are TRBV6-1 and TRBJ2-7; D is unresolved. Per the germline V gene, CDR1 is MNHNS and CDR2 is SASEGT. CDR3 length: 11 amino acids. The CDR3 protein is CASSEALGFVV. CDR3 in DNA: TGTGCCAGCAGTGAAGCGCTGGGTTTTGTGGTC.

Many counts were recorded for this clonotype. The rearrangement links TRBV6-2 or TRBV6-3 to TRBJ2-5, with D perhaps matching TRBD1 (6 bases). Trimming took 6 bases from V and 4 from J, leaving 18 bases between them. CDR3 length: 15 amino acids. Looked up from germline, CDR1 is MNHEY and CDR2 is SVGEGT. The CDR3 region is CASSGSRGIRETQYF. Here the CDR3 DNA reads TGTGCCAGCAGCGGATCCAGGGGCATTAGAGAGACCCAGTACTTC.

The J gene is TRBJ1-3, the V gene TRBV20-1; 7 bases are a match to TRBD1. J gave up 4 bases and V 4 bases, and 7 bases lay outside the gene matches. Germline CDR1 reads DFQATT; CDR2 reads SNEGSKA (reference sequence). The CDR3 covers 14 residues. The CDR3 protein is CSATYRGHGNTIYF. The CDR3 DNA sequence: TGCAGTGCTACCTACAGGGGACACGGAAACACCATATATTTT.

The chain carries TRBV2 and TRBJ2-7; 11 bases align to TRBD2. This CDR3 comprises 17 residues. V gave up 7 bases and J gave up 4 bases; unmatched junction bases: 15. The germline V gene has CDR1 SNHLY and CDR2 FYNNEI. Written as DNA, the CDR3 is TGTGCCAGCATGCTCGCTAGCGGGAGGATCCTCCTTTACGAGCAGTACTTC. The encoded protein is CASMLASGRILLYEQYF.

The chain joins TRBV29-1 to TRBJ2-6, with D uncertain. The CDR3 totals 13 residues. Trimming took 6 bases from V and 0 from J, leaving 6 bases between them. From germline, CDR1 is SQVTM and CDR2 ANQGSEA. CDR3 DNA: TGCAGCGTGTCAGGCTCTGGGGCCAACGTCCTGACTTTC. Its translation: CSVSGSGANVLTF.

This chain joins TRBV12-3 or TRBV12-4 and TRBJ1-5; 8 bases are shared with TRBD1. The V segment lost 4 bases and the J segment 1 base; nucleotides outside the gene matches: 12. The CDR3 spans 18 residues. The DNA of the CDR3 is TGTGCCAGCAGTTACGATGGGCAGGGGGCTGGAAGCAATCAGCCCCAGCATTTT. Translating gives CASSYDGQGAGSNQPQHF.

This clonotype has a count of ten or more. This chain joins TRBV29-1 and TRBJ1-1, with 7 bases fitting TRBD1. The V gene end was trimmed by 6 bases and the J gene end by 3 bases; junction bases not matched to a gene: 10. This CDR3 is built from 14 residues. Germline CDR1 SQVTM, CDR2 ANQGSEA. CDR3 bases: TGCAGCGTCGCGTTGTTCCAGGGGGACACTGAAGCTTTCTTT. Protein sequence: CSVALFQGDTEAFF. The full variable domain, with the rest looked up from reference TRBV29-1 and TRBJ1-1, is SAVISQKPSRDICQRGTSLTIQCQVDSQVTMMFWYRQQPGQSLTLIATANQGSEATYESGFVIDKFPISRPNLTFSTLTVSNMSPEDSSIYLCSVALFQGDTEAFFGQGTRLTVV.

This clonotype turned up a few times. This sequence joins TRBV28 and TRBJ1-5; 10 positions agree with TRBD1. The length of the CDR3 is 14 residues. V lost 11 bases and J lost 7; bases outside the gene matches: 11. Germline loops: CDR1 MDHEN, CDR2 SYDVKM. CDR3 in amino acids: CAGRDRGAEQPQHF. The DNA for the CDR3 is TGTGCCGGCCGGGACAGGGGAGCAGAACAGCCCCAGCATTTT.

This clonotype has more than one count but fewer than ten. The chain recombines TRBV18 with TRBJ2-7; TRBD1 agrees at 8 bases. This CDR3 region has 15 residues. V was clipped by 3 bases and J by 2 bases; unmatched bases: 6. The germline CDR1 and CDR2 sequences are KGHSH and LQKENI. The CDR3 here is CASSPQGATPYEQYF. CDR3 sequence (DNA): TGTGCCAGCTCACCTCAGGGGGCGACTCCCTACGAGCAGTACTTC.

This clonotype occurred many times. The V call is TRBV3-1, the J call TRBJ1-5; D unclear. V was cut by 1 base and J by 9 bases, with 10 bases left in between. The CDR3 is 13 amino acids. Germline V CDR1 and CDR2: LGHDT, YNNKEL (reference sequence). As DNA, the CDR3 is TGTGCCAGCAGCCAAGGAGTCGAATCGCCCCAGCATTTT. Protein product: CASSQGVESPQHF.

This clonotype was counted between two and nine times. The chain links TRBV4-1 to TRBJ2-7; maybe TRBD2 (6 bases). The germline gives CDR1 MGHRA, CDR2 YSYEKL. The CDR3 has 16 amino acids. Trimming cost V 4 bases and J 2 bases, with 18 bases left between them. This chain's CDR3 is CASSPGGLALTYEQYF. The CDR3 DNA reads TGCGCCAGCAGCCCTGGTGGCCTAGCGCTGACCTACGAGCAGTACTTC.

This clonotype was observed many times. The V call is TRBV7-8, the J call TRBJ2-7; 11 positions agree with TRBD2. The junction had 6 bases not matched to a gene; V was cut back by 1 base and J by 4 bases. Germline CDR1 reads SGHVS; CDR2 reads FQNEAQ. The CDR3 totals 16 residues. The CDR3 DNA reads TGTGCCAGCAGCTTAGATCTAGCGGGAGGCGGATACGAGCAGTACTTC. Residues: CASSLDLAGGGYEQYF.

This clonotype appeared many times. The chain joins TRBV4-3 to TRBJ1-1; no clear D. CDR1 LGHNA and CDR2 YSLEER come from the germline V gene. Trimming cost V 0 bases and J 6 bases, with 8 bases left between them. The CDR3 length is 13 residues. As DNA, the CDR3 is TGCGCCAGCAGCCAAGATACGGCGGCTGAAGCTTTCTTT. Amino acid sequence: CASSQDTAAEAFF.

In this sample, this clonotype turned up many times. The chain has TRBV20-1 and TRBJ2-3, with 9 positions matching TRBD2. Germline CDR1 reads DFQATT; CDR2 reads SNEGSKA (reference sequence). V was clipped by 3 bases and J by 4 bases; unmatched bases: 8. This CDR3 is 15 amino acids long. The CDR3: CSASRVAGEADTQYF. The CDR3 DNA reads as TGCAGTGCTAGTCGGGTAGCGGGAGAGGCAGATACGCAGTATTTT.

This clonotype has a count of ten or more. The V call is TRBV11-2, the J call TRBJ2-5; 7 bases map to TRBD1. V was clipped by 5 bases and J by 5 bases; unmatched bases: 5. The CDR3 length is 13 residues. Germline V CDR1 and CDR2: SGHAT, FQNNGV. The CDR3 bases are TGTGCCAGCAGCGGACAGGTCGGGGAGACCCAGTACTTC. Protein product: CASSGQVGETQYF. Looking up the rest from reference TRBV11-2 and TRBJ2-5 gives the full variable domain: EAGVAQSPRYKIIEKRQSVAFWCNPISGHATLYWYQQILGQGPKLLIQFQNNGVVDDSQLPKDRFSAERLKGVDSTLKIQPAKLEDSAVYLCASSGQVGETQYFGPGTRLLVL.

This clonotype was seen repeatedly, ten times or more. This rearrangement joins TRBV19 to TRBJ1-4; D gene unclear. The CDR3 length is 15 residues. The V gene's germline CDR1 is LNHDA and CDR2 SQIVND (reference sequence). Between the trimmed V and J ends, which lost 8 bases and 0 bases, there was a span of 13 bases. The CDR3 sequence: CASGGRIATNEKLFF. CDR3 DNA: TGTGCCAGTGGTGGAAGGATTGCAACTAATGAAAAACTGTTTTTT.

This clonotype was seen ten or more times. The gene calls are TRBV10-3 and TRBJ1-3; D not resolved. Between the trimmed V and J ends, which lost 10 bases and 3 bases, there was a span of 13 bases. Germline lookup yields CDR1 ENHRY and CDR2 SYGVKD. The CDR3 covers 13 residues. The CDR3 DNA is TGTGCCACCTGTCCACTAAATGGAAACACCATATATTTT. This encodes CATCPLNGNTIYF.

This clonotype was observed at least ten times. The gene calls are TRBV20-1 and TRBJ2-1, with D possibly TRBD2 on 5 matching bases. The CDR3 contains 12 residues. Per germline, CDR1 DFQATT and CDR2 SNEGSKA (reference sequence). Deletions cut 4 bases from V and 3 bases from J, with 7 bases between. CDR3 residues: CSATEVYNEQFF. The CDR3 nucleotides read TGCAGTGCTACGGAGGTCTACAATGAGCAGTTCTTC.

Notes on this clonotype: A far larger clone is a single base away, which makes a read error likely. The chain recombines TRBV7-2 with TRBJ2-5; D may correspond to TRBD1 or TRBD2 (5 bases each). The DNA end is a closer match to TRBJ2-1, so the J assignment may be wrong. The germline V gene encodes CDR1 SGHTA and CDR2 FQGNSA. This CDR3 contains 18 residues. The CDR3 DNA is TGTGCCAGCAGCTCATTCCGGGGCACCGGGACGGGATACAATGAGCAGTTCTTC. Protein sequence: CASSSFRGTGTGYNEQFF.

This chain uses TRBV6-1 with TRBJ2-5; 7 positions match TRBD1. Germline V gene sequence: CDR1 MNHNS, CDR2 SASEGT. This CDR3 is 14 amino acids long. J gave up 0 bases and V 7 bases, and 5 bases lay outside the gene matches. DNA of the CDR3: TGTGCCAGCAAAACTGGGACAGACCAAGAGACCCAGTACTTC. This translates into CASKTGTDQETQYF.

In its sample, this clonotype was seen many times. This chain links TRBV11-2 with TRBJ2-7, with TRBD2 matching 13 bases. V lost 2 bases and J lost 6; bases outside the gene matches: 1. CDR1 is SGHAT, CDR2 FQNNGV, per germline. The length of the CDR3 is 14 residues. CDR3 nucleotides: TGTGCCAGCAGCTTACGACTAGCGGGAGGCGAGCAGTACTTC. This sequence encodes CASSLRLAGGEQYF.

This clonotype has at least ten counts. The CDR3 protein is CASSEVGWTDTQYF. Here the CDR3 DNA reads TGTGCCAGTAGTGAAGTTGGCTGGACAGATACGCAGTATTTT. The chain employs TRBV19 and TRBJ2-3, with D unclear. The CDR3 contains 14 residues. Germline V gives CDR1 LNHDA, CDR2 SQIVND (reference sequence). V was pared by 5 bases and J by 3 bases, with 12 bases between.

This clonotype was counted once. A much bigger clone sits one base away, suggesting this may be a read error. The chain links TRBV12-3 or TRBV12-4 to TRBJ1-2, with TRBD1 matching over 7 bases. CDR3 length: 15 residues. The V and J ends lost 6 bases and 2 bases, in that order; junction bases with no gene match: 9. The CDR3 sequence: CASRLTGPRNYGYTF. Here the CDR3 DNA reads TGTGCCAGCAGACTGACAGGGCCGCGGAACTATGGCTACACCTTC.

This clonotype has at least ten counts. The chain recombines TRBV7-9 with TRBJ2-3; 9 bases align to TRBD2. CDR1 and CDR2 (germline): SEHNR, FQNEAQ (reference sequence). CDR3 size: 15 residues. The V and J ends lost 4 bases and 1 base, in that order; junction bases with no gene match: 3. CDR3 coding DNA: TGTGCCAGCAGCTCCGTAGCGGGAGGCACAGATACGCAGTATTTT. Its protein is CASSSVAGGTDTQYF.

This clonotype occurred a few times. This sequence joins TRBV6-2 or TRBV6-3 and TRBJ1-5; D is unclear. CDR3 length: 15 amino acids. Trimming took off 5 bases at V and 3 bases at J, with 14 bases between the two ends. From germline, CDR1 is MNHEY and CDR2 SVGEGT. The CDR3 DNA sequence: TGTGCCAGCAGTGAAGTGGATGGGTACAATCAGCCCCAGCATTTT. Translation gives CASSEVDGYNQPQHF.

This clonotype was counted many times. The rearrangement joins TRBV5-1 to TRBJ2-7; D uncertain. The CDR3 covers 16 residues. Germline-derived CDR1 and CDR2 are SGHRS and YFSETQ. V was cut by 0 bases and J by 2 bases, with 15 bases left in between. The CDR3: CASSLGPVLLAYEQYF. CDR3 nucleotide sequence: TGCGCCAGCAGCTTGGGCCCCGTCTTACTCGCCTACGAGCAGTACTTC.